This TCR beta chain was sequenced during a study of beta chain features in type 1 diabetes. Note on this clone: Its antigen is as yet unknown.

V was pared by 5 bases and J by 0 bases, with 9 bases between. Looked up from germline, CDR1 is SGHDT and CDR2 is YYEEEE. This CDR3 region has 13 residues. Every bit of the isolated RNA underwent reverse transcription, so sequencing read expressed TCRB transcripts. For naive, central memory and regulatory T cell samples, reads averaged around 3.8 million. Profiled with immunoSEQ multiplex PCR; TCRdb holds only in-frame clones, not every one. The sample carries about 360,000 clones, around 13% recorded once. Regarding the study as a whole: Type 1 diabetes patients had TCRB CDR3s that were shorter (moderately but significantly so) in all four CD4+ subsets. At VDJ recombination sites, type 1 diabetes patients had fewer insertions and more deleted nucleotides.

The sequence came from a woman younger than 30 with type 1 diabetes. V and J are TRBV5-6 and TRBJ2-7; no firm D call. Material: naive CD4+ T cells from blood. CDR3 residues: CASRRGASYEQYF. The CDR3 nucleotides are TGTGCCAGCAGACGAGGTGCCTCCTACGAGCAGTACTTC.